Reported below is one T cell receptor (beta chain). Sequenced by immunoSEQ multiplex PCR; TCRdb stores in-frame clones only, minus some. The sample carries about 120,000 clones, 85% to 90% recorded once. These data are taken from a study of PD-1 blockade in mismatch repair-deficient tumors. Overall study: Enrolled about 2012-2016, patients had progressing, pretreated mismatch repair-deficient cancers of over nine types.

Germline V gene data show CDR1 as SNHLY and CDR2 as FYNNEI. The CDR3 has 15 amino acids. Trimming took 2 bases from V and 4 from J, leaving 12 bases between them. The source is an adult with mismatch repair-deficient cancer. The sequencing used peripheral blood, collected 44 weeks after starting pembrolizumab. V gene TRBV2 combines with J gene TRBJ2-1; D not certain. The CDR3 region is CASSEPYATYNEQFF. CDR3 nucleotides: TGTGCCAGCAGTGAACCGTACGCCACATACAATGAGCAGTTCTTC.